A single TCR beta chain is shown here with its context. Its cognate antigen is unknown. The data are from a study of T cells in Graves' hyperthyroidism and ophthalmopathy. Graves' hyperthyroidism showing no ophthalmopathy progression within 18 months was considered stable. Hyperthyroidism had been newly diagnosed in patients aged 18 to 65, and its duration was under 2 months. 10 ml of fresh peripheral blood supplied the PBMCs. The TCR beta CDR3 regions underwent amplification using RNA transcripts as the source. The primer set for the first-round RT-PCR of the TCR CDR3 was HTBI. MiXCR, applied by TCRdb to the multiplex PCR reads, yields one record per CDR3 protein. Among 300,000 to 400,000 distinct CDR3 sequences listed, about 20% were seen once. General study findings and limits: The model made its ophthalmopathy prediction, and onset followed a median about 5.9 months later.

Trimming cost V 1 base and J 4 bases; bases outside gene matches: 3. The germline CDR1 and CDR2 sequences are SGHTA and FQGNSA. The CDR3 loop spans 15 amino acids. The chain uses TRBV7-2 and TRBJ1-1, with 10 positions matching TRBD1. The TCR sequence derives from a woman aged 45-60 years with Graves' hyperthyroidism. Input material: blood. The chain's CDR3 is CASSLDRDRGTEAFF. The CDR3 DNA follows: TGTGCCAGCAGCTTAGATAGGGACAGGGGCACTGAAGCTTTCTTT.